Listed below are T cell receptor beta chains from one sample, sequenced in a study of blood T cell repertoires in COVID-19. Libraries were prepared by immunoSEQ multiplex PCR; TCRdb keeps only in-frame clonotypes and omits some of them. The repertoire holds some 150,000 clones, over 75% seen once, with around 1.2% in the top ten. The specimen sequenced was PBMCs or T cells enriched from blood (not recorded which). The source is a human donor with acute COVID-19. The donor label of this sample is uncertain. CDR3s include the opening cysteine and the closing phenylalanine or tryptophan. A D gene is named only where the DNA matches it firmly. Rows may omit the clone size; those that give it use once, few, many or a size class.

d_call	clone_size	j_call	v_call	cdr3_aa	cdr3_nt
.	.	TRBJ2-5	TRBV19	CAARSEETQYF	TGTGCGGCGAGGTCGGAAGAGACCCAGTACTTC
.	.	TRBJ1-1	TRBV11-2	CASSPRGQGHTEAFF	TGTGCCAGCAGCCCAAGAGGGCAGGGGCACACTGAAGCTTTCTTT
.	.	TRBJ2-5	TRBV7-2	CASSLWRGVNETQYF	TGTGCCAGCAGCTTATGGCGGGGAGTGAACGAGACCCAGTACTTC
.	once	TRBJ1-5	TRBV18	CASSLGGVKGVQPQHF	TGTGCCAGCTCACTAGGCGGAGTTAAAGGCGTTCAGCCCCAGCATTTT
TRBD1	.	TRBJ1-5	TRBV9	CASSGQGAGNQPQHF	TGTGCCAGCAGCGGGCAGGGGGCTGGCAATCAGCCCCAGCATTTT
.	.	TRBJ1-1	TRBV27	CASSGWGRPGDGEAFF	TGTGCCAGCAGTGGATGGGGTAGGCCAGGGGACGGTGAAGCTTTCTTT
TRBD1	.	TRBJ1-1	TRBV5-6	CASSPRDRGFPNTEAFF	TGTGCCAGCAGCCCCCGGGACAGGGGTTTCCCGAACACTGAAGCTTTCTTT
TRBD1	once	TRBJ1-5	TRBV27	CASSLLGTGIDQPQHF	TGTGCCAGCAGTCTACTGGGGACAGGGATAGATCAGCCCCAGCATTTT
.	.	TRBJ1-1	TRBV24-1	CATSDHRSGTEAFF	TGTGCCACCAGTGACCATCGATCGGGGACTGAAGCTTTCTTT
.	.	TRBJ1-1	TRBV24-1	CATAYRLPINTEAFF	TGTGCCACCGCGTACCGACTCCCTATAAACACTGAAGCTTTCTTT
TRBD1	.	TRBJ1-2	TRBV7-2	CASSLFDRENGYTF	TGTGCCAGCAGCTTATTCGACAGGGAGAATGGCTACACCTTC
.	.	TRBJ1-4	TRBV2	CASMEDEKLFF	TGTGCCAGCATGGAGGATGAAAAACTGTTTTTT
.	.	TRBJ1-2	TRBV10-3	CASLGAGGRFFGYTF	TGTGCCTCGTTGGGCGCCGGGGGGCGTTTTTTTGGCTACACCTTC
.	.	TRBJ1-5	TRBV30	CAWSFNFGEVLRPQHF	TGTGCCTGGAGTTTCAATTTTGGTGAGGTTCTGAGGCCCCAGCATTTT
TRBD1	.	TRBJ1-2	TRBV29-1	CSENDSRGRGGYTF	TGCAGCGAAAACGATAGCAGGGGGCGAGGCGGCTACACCTTC
.	.	TRBJ1-2	TRBV18	CASSPVGAAAGYTF	TGTGCCAGCTCACCAGTAGGGGCGGCAGCTGGCTACACCTTC
TRBD1	.	TRBJ2-1	TRBV6-5	CASSYPGQGNEQFF	TGTGCCAGCAGTTACCCGGGACAGGGGAATGAGCAGTTCTTC
.	.	TRBJ1-2	TRBV6-1	CASSEAGGDYGYTF	TGTGCCAGCAGTGAAGCCGGGGGAGACTATGGCTACACCTTC
TRBD1	.	TRBJ1-1	TRBV19	CASRYGDRGNTEAFF	TGTGCCAGTAGGTACGGGGACAGGGGGAACACTGAAGCTTTCTTT
TRBD1	.	TRBJ2-2	TRBV25-1	CASSERDRANTGELFF	TGTGCCAGCAGTGAACGGGACAGGGCAAACACCGGGGAGCTGTTTTTT
TRBD2	.	TRBJ2-5	TRBV9	CASSTPLGGVQTQYF	TGTGCCAGCAGCACTCCTCTGGGGGGGGTACAGACCCAGTACTTC
TRBD2	.	TRBJ2-4	TRBV5-4	CASSSGLAGGPGIQYF	TGTGCCAGCAGCTCGGGACTAGCGGGGGGGCCAGGCATTCAGTACTTC
.	.	TRBJ1-4	TRBV18	CASSPPGRAANEKLFF	TGTGCCAGCTCACCACCAGGCAGGGCAGCTAATGAAAAACTGTTTTTT
.	.	TRBJ2-5	TRBV6-5	CASSYSTRGFRETQYF	TGTGCCAGCAGTTACTCGACTCGGGGTTTTCGGGAGACCCAGTACTTC
TRBD2	.	TRBJ2-1	TRBV5-4	CASSYRTSGLNEQFF	TGTGCCAGCAGCTACCGGACTAGCGGGCTCAATGAGCAGTTCTTC
TRBD1	.	TRBJ1-1	TRBV24-1	CATTFDRGVGCTEAFF	TGTGCCACCACCTTCGACAGGGGAGTTGGATGCACTGAAGCTTTCTTT
TRBD1	.	TRBJ1-6	TRBV27	CASSWDRGSPLHF	TGTGCCAGCAGTTGGGACAGGGGTTCACCCCTCCACTTT
.	few	TRBJ2-7	TRBV19	CASSDSTYEQYF	TGTGCCAGTAGTGACAGTACCTACGAGCAGTACTTC
.	.	TRBJ1-6	TRBV14	CASSQVARAGNSPLHF	TGTGCCAGCAGCCAAGTAGCCAGGGCTGGGAATTCACCCCTCCACTTT
.	once	TRBJ2-6	TRBV5-4	CASSLVGRGSSGANVLTF	TGTGCCAGCAGCTTGGTGGGCAGGGGTAGTTCTGGGGCCAACGTCCTGACTTTC
.	.	TRBJ1-6	TRBV28	CASSPSDNSPLHF	TGTGCCAGCAGCCCTAGCGATAATTCACCCCTCCACTTT
TRBD1	.	TRBJ1-2	TRBV11-2	CASSSGQGYGYTF	TGTGCCAGCAGCTCCGGACAGGGCTATGGCTACACCTTC
.	.	TRBJ1-1	TRBV2	CASNPAATEAFF	TGTGCCAGCAACCCCGCGGCCACTGAAGCTTTCTTT
TRBD2	.	TRBJ2-3	TRBV12-5	CASGSLAGGTDTQYF	TGTGCTAGTGGTTCACTAGCGGGGGGCACAGATACGCAGTATTTT
.	.	TRBJ1-5	TRBV19	CASSITGEARQPQHF	TGTGCCAGTAGTATTACCGGGGAGGCTCGACAGCCCCAGCATTTT
TRBD2	few	TRBJ2-1	TRBV19	CASQVRGQLAGYNEQFF	TGTGCCAGTCAAGTCCGAGGCCAACTAGCGGGTTACAATGAGCAGTTCTTC
.	.	TRBJ2-7	TRBV11-2	CASTDSYEQYF	TGTGCCAGCACAGATTCCTACGAGCAGTACTTC
.	.	TRBJ1-1	TRBV10-3	CAISGGRARDTEAFF	TGTGCCATCAGTGGGGGGAGGGCGAGGGACACTGAAGCTTTCTTT
TRBD1	.	TRBJ1-3	TRBV11-2	CASSWDRGGNTIYF	TGTGCCAGCAGCTGGGACAGGGGTGGAAACACCATATATTTT
.	.	TRBJ2-1	TRBV11-2	CASSLVRGPGNEQFF	TGTGCCAGCAGCTTAGTGCGGGGGCCTGGGAATGAGCAGTTCTTC
TRBD2	.	TRBJ2-1	TRBV7-3	CASSLTSVSGNEQFF	TGTGCCAGCAGCTTGACTAGCGTGAGTGGTAATGAGCAGTTCTTC
.	.	TRBJ2-3	TRBV14	CASSQSLGGWPDTQYF	TGTGCCAGCAGCCAATCTCTAGGGGGTTGGCCAGATACGCAGTATTTT
.	.	TRBJ2-3	TRBV4-2	CASSQEPGLETDTQYF	TGTGCCAGCAGCCAAGAGCCGGGACTCGAGACAGATACGCAGTATTTT
TRBD1	.	TRBJ2-7	TRBV6-2/TRBV6-3	CASSYSRGLPYEQYF	TGTGCCAGCAGTTACTCCAGGGGGCTACCCTACGAGCAGTACTTC
.	.	TRBJ2-1	TRBV4-1	CASSRIYNEQFF	TGCGCCAGCAGCCGTATATACAATGAGCAGTTCTTC
TRBD1	.	TRBJ2-7	TRBV30	CAWSPGQGAYEQYF	TGTGCCTGGAGTCCGGGACAGGGGGCCTACGAGCAGTACTTC
TRBD1	.	TRBJ1-5	TRBV18	CASSPTDRGHQPQHF	TGTGCCAGCTCACCGACAGACAGGGGGCATCAGCCCCAGCATTTT
TRBD1	.	TRBJ1-4	TRBV30	CAWGGTGDEKLFF	TGTGCCTGGGGAGGGACAGGGGATGAAAAACTGTTTTTT
TRBD2	few	TRBJ2-3	TRBV5-1	CASSFGGRTDTQYF	TGCGCCAGCAGCTTCGGGGGGAGGACAGATACGCAGTATTTT
TRBD1	.	TRBJ1-6	TRBV7-3	CASSRGQSNSPLHF	TGTGCCAGCAGCCGGGGACAGAGTAATTCACCCCTCCACTTT
.	.	TRBJ2-6	TRBV4-1	CASSQGDSGANVLTF	TGCGCCAGCAGCCAGGGAGACTCTGGGGCCAACGTCCTGACTTTC
.	.	TRBJ2-7	TRBV19	CASLRASSYEQYF	TGTGCCAGCCTCAGGGCTTCCTCCTACGAGCAGTACTTC
.	.	TRBJ2-5	TRBV9	CASSGVRETQYF	TGTGCCAGCAGCGGGGTGAGGGAGACCCAGTACTTC
TRBD1	.	TRBJ1-1	TRBV6-5	CASSYGDRGENTEAFF	TGTGCCAGCAGTTACGGAGACAGGGGTGAGAACACTGAAGCTTTCTTT
TRBD2	many	TRBJ2-5	TRBV30	CAWNFYGGVQETQYF	TGTGCCTGGAATTTCTACGGGGGGGTCCAAGAGACCCAGTACTTC
TRBD1	.	TRBJ1-5	TRBV5-4	CASSSDRGLGQPQHF	TGTGCCAGCAGCTCCGACAGGGGACTGGGTCAGCCCCAGCATTTT
TRBD2	.	TRBJ2-2	TRBV5-1	CASSSRAGGLPPNTGELFF	TGCGCCAGCAGCTCCCGAGCGGGGGGCTTACCCCCGAACACCGGGGAGCTGTTTTTT
TRBD1	.	TRBJ2-7	TRBV20-1	CSATDRGYEQYF	TGCAGTGCTACTGACAGGGGCTACGAGCAGTACTTC